This T cell receptor (beta chain) was recorded in a study of post-analysis software for immune sequencing data. Study as a whole: The disease courses covered relapsing-remitting, secondary progressive and progressive-relapsing multiple sclerosis. Study conclusions and caveats: When patients were compared with controls, four to six TRBV segments were more frequent, TRBV5-6, TRBV5-1 and TRBV20-1 among them. With F measure, samples from one preparation batch clustered together strongly. Normalized Chao1 diversity in multiple sclerosis patients fell significantly below that of controls.

Built from TCR beta cDNA, the libraries had unique molecular identifiers in them. Approximately 550,000 cDNA molecules came from about 1 to 10 million T cells. A single record per CDR3 protein comes from TCRdb applying MiXCR to the PCR reads. The sample yields about 770,000 distinct CDR3 sequences, roughly 50% seen once. Of note for this clonotype: The antigen remains undetermined.

The germline gives CDR1 SQVTM, CDR2 ANQGSEA. The V end lost 3 bases, the J end lost 10 bases, and 15 bases lay between the germline ends. The CDR3 is made up of 13 amino acids. The chain employs TRBV29-1 and TRBJ1-4, with no clear D. Sequenced: blood. This TCR came from a girl aged 10 to 17 with multiple sclerosis. The CDR3 bases are TGCAGCGTTGACCCCGAGAATGACGGAAAACTGTTTTTT. Protein product: CSVDPENDGKLFF.